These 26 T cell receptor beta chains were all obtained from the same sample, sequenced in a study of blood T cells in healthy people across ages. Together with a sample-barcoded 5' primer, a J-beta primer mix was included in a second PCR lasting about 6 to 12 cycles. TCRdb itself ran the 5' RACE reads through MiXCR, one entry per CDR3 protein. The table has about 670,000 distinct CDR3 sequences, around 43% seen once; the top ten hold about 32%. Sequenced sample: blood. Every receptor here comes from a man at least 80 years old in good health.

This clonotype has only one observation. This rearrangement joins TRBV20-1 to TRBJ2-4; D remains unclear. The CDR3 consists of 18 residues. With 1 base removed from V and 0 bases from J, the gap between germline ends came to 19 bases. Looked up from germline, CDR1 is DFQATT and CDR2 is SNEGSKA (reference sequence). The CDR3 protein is CSARVGRPTDLAKNIQYF. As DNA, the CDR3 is TGCAGTGCTAGAGTAGGTCGTCCCACAGACCTAGCCAAAAACATTCAGTACTTC.

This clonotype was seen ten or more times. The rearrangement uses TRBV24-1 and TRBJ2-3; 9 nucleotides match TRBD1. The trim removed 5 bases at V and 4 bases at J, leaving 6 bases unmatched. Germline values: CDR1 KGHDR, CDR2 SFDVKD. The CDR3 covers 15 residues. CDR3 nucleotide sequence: TGTGCCACCAGTGTCTCCGGGACAGGGCCAGATACGCAGTATTTT. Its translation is CATSVSGTGPDTQYF.

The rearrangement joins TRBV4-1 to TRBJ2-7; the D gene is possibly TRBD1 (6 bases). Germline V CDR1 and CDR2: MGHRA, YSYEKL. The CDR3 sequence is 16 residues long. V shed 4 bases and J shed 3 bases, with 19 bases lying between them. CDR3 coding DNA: TGCGCCAGCAGCCCACCGCTATCAGGGGTTAACTACGAGCAGTACTTC. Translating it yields CASSPPLSGVNYEQYF.

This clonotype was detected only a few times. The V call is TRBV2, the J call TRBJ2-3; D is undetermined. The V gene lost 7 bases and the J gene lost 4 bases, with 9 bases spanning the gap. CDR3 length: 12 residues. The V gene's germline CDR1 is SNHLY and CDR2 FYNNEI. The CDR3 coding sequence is TGTGCCAGCAAAGTTGGGCCAGATACGCAGTATTTT. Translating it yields CASKVGPDTQYF.

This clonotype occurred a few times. The DNA of the CDR3 is TGCGCCAGCACCCTCTCTGTGGGGGTTACAGATACGCAGTATTTT. Its protein product is CASTLSVGVTDTQYF. This rearrangement joins TRBV10-2 to TRBJ2-3; the D gene could be TRBD1 or TRBD2 (5 bases each). The germline V and J ends were trimmed by 7 bases and 3 bases, with 17 bases remaining between them. The CDR3 totals 15 residues. Germline V gene lookup returns CDR1 WSHSY and CDR2 SAAADI.

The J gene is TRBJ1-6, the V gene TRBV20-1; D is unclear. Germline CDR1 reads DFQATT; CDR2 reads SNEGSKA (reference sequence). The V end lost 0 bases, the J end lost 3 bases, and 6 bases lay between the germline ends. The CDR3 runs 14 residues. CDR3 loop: CSAREQFYNSPLHF. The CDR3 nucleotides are TGCAGTGCTAGAGAACAGTTCTATAATTCACCCCTCCACTTT.

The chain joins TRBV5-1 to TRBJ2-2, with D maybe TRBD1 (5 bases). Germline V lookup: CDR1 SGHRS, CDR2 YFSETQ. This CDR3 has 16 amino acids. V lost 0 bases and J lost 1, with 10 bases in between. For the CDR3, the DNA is TGCGCCAGCAGCTTGGCGTGGCAGGGGAACACCGGGGAGCTGTTTTTT. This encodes CASSLAWQGNTGELFF.

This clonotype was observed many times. In nucleotides, the CDR3 is TGTGCCAGCAGTGCCCCCCCGTCGAGGGGGCTAGGGAATGAGCAGTACTTC. Its translation: CASSAPPSRGLGNEQYF. The V and J genes are TRBV25-1 and TRBJ2-5; TRBD1 agrees at 7 bases. V was pared by 4 bases and J by 11 bases, with 22 bases of the junction left unmatched. This CDR3 has 17 amino acids. Germline V gene data show CDR1 as MGHDK and CDR2 as SYGVNS.

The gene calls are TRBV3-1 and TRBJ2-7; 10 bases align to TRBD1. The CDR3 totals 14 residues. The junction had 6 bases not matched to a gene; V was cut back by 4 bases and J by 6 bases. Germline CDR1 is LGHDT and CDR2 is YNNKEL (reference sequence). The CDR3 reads CASSPYRDRGEQYF. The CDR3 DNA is TGTGCCAGCAGCCCATACCGGGACAGGGGCGAGCAGTACTTC.

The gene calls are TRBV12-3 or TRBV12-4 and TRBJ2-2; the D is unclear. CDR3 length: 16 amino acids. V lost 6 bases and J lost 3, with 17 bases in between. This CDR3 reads CASSPGGRSDTGELFF. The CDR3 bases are TGTGCCAGCAGCCCTGGTGGCAGGTCAGACACCGGGGAGCTGTTTTTT.

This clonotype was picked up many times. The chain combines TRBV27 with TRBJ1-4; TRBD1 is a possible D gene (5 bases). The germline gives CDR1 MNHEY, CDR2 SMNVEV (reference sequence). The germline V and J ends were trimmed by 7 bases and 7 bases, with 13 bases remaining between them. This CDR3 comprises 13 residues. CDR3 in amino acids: CASTSGQGEKLFF. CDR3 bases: TGTGCCAGCACGTCCGGGCAGGGTGAAAAACTGTTTTTT.

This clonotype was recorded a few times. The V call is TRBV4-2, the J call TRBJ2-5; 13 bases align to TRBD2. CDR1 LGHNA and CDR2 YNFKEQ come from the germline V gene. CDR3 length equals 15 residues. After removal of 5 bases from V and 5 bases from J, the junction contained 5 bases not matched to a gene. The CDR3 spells CASSFGTSGTETQYF. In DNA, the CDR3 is TGTGCCAGCAGCTTTGGGACTAGCGGGACGGAGACCCAGTACTTC.

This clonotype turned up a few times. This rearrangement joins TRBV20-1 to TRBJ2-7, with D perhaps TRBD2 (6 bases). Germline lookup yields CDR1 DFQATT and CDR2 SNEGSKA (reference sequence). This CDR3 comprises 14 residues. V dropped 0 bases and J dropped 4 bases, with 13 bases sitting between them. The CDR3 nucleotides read TGCAGTGCTAGAGATGCGGGGTCCGTTTACGAGCAGTACTTC. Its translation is CSARDAGSVYEQYF.

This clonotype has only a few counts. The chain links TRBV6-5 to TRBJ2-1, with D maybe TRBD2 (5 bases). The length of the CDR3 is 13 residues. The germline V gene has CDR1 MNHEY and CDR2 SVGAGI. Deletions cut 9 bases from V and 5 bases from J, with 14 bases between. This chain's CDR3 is CASSETLNNEQFF. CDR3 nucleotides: TGTGCCAGTAGCGAGACACTCAACAATGAGCAGTTCTTC.

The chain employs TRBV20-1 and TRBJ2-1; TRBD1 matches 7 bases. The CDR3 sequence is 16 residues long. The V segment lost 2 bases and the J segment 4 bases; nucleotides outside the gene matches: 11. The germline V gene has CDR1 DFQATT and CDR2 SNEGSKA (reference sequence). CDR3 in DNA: TGCAGTGCTAGACCCCGGACAGGCCAACGATACAATGAGCAGTTCTTC. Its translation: CSARPRTGQRYNEQFF.

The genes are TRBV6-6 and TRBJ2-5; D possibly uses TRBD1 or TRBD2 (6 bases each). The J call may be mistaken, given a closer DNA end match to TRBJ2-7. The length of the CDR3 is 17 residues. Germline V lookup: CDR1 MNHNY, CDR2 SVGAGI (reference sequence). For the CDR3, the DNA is TGTGCCAGCAGTCCCCTTCTCGGAGGGACAACAACCTACGAGCAGTACTTC. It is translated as CASSPLLGGTTTYEQYF.

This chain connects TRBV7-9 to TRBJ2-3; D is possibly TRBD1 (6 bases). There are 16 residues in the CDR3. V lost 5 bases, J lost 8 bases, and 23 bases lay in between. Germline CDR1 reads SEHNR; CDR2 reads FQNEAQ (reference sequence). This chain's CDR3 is CASSPRTARNIGTQYF. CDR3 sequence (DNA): TGTGCCAGCAGCCCCAGGACAGCCAGGAACATAGGTACGCAGTATTTT. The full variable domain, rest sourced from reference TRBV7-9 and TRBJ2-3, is DTGVSQNPRHKITKRGQNVTFRCDPISEHNRLYWYRQTLGQGPEFLTYFQNEAQLEKSRLLSDRFSAERPKGSFSTLEIQRTEQGDSAMYLCASSPRTARNIGTQYFGPGTRLTVL.

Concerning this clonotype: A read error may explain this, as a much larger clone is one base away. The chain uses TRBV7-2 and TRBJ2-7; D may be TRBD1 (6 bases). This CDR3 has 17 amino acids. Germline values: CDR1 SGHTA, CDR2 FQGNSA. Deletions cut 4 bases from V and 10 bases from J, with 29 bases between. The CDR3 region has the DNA TGTGCCAGCAGCTCAGTCGGCAGGGGCCAACCTACGGATACCCAGTACTTC. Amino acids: CASSSVGRGQPTDTQYF.

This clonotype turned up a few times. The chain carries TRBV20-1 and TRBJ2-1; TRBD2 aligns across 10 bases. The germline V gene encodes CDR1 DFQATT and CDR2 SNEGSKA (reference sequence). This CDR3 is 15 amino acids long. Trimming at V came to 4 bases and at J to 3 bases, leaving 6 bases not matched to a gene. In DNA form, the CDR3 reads TGCAGTGCTAAGGGGGCTAGCGGGGGCTACAATGAGCAGTTCTTC. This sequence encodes CSAKGASGGYNEQFF.

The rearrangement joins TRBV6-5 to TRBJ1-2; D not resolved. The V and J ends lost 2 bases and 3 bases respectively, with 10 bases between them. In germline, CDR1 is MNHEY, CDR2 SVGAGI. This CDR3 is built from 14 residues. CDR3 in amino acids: CASSYKEPYYGYTF. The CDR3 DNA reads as TGTGCCAGCAGTTACAAAGAGCCTTACTATGGCTACACCTTC.

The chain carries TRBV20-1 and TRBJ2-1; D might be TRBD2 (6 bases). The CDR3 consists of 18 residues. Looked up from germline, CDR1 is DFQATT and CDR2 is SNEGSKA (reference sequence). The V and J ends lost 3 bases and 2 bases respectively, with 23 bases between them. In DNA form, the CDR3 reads TGCAGTGCTAGTCACGTTTGGGACTCCAACAACACCTACAATGAGCAGTTCTTC. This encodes CSASHVWDSNNTYNEQFF.

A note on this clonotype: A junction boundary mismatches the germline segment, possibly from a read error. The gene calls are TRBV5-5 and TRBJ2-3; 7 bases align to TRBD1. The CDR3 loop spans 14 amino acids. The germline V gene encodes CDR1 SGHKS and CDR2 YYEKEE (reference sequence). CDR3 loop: CVSSMTTGYATQYF. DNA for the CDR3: TGTGTCAGCAGCATGACGACAGGGTATGCTACGCAGTATTTT.

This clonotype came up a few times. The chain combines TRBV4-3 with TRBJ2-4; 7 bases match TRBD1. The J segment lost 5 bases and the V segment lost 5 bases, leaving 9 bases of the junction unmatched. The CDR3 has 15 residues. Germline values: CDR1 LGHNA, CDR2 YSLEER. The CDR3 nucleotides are TGCGCCAGCAGCGGACCGGGACAGAGGGAAAACATTCAGTACTTC. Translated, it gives CASSGPGQRENIQYF.

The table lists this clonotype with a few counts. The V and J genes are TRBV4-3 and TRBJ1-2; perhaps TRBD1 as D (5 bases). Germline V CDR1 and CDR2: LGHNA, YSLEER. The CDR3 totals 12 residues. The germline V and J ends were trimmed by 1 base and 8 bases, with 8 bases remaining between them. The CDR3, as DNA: TGCGCCAGCAGCCAAGGACAGCACGGCTACACCTTC. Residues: CASSQGQHGYTF.

CDR3 sequence (DNA): TGCAGTGCTAGAGATGTGTCGGCAGGGGCCTACGAGCAGTACTTC. This sequence encodes CSARDVSAGAYEQYF. The V call is TRBV20-1, the J call TRBJ2-7; tentatively, D is TRBD1 (6 bases). CDR3 length equals 15 residues. The germline CDR1 and CDR2 sequences are DFQATT and SNEGSKA (reference sequence). Trimming cost V 0 bases and J 2 bases, with 14 bases left between them.

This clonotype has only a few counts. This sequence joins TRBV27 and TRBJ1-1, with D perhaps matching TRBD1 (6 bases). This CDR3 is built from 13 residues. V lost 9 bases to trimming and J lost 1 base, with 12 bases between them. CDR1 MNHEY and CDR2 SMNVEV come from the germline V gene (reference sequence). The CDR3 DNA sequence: TGTGCCAGTCTCAGGGGTCGGAACACTGAAGCTTTCTTT. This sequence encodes CASLRGRNTEAFF.